The text below deals with one TCR beta chain. The table came from immunoSEQ multiplex PCR; TCRdb's copy has only in-frame clones and leaves some out. The sample has tens of thousands of clones, 80% to 95% seen once; the top ten hold more than 1.1%. V lost 6 bases and J lost 3; bases outside the gene matches: 9. The CDR3 sequence is 15 residues long. Germline lookup yields CDR1 MDHEN and CDR2 SYDVKM. This record comes from a study of T cell changes during pregnancy in multiple sclerosis. The starting material was peripheral blood, obtained in the third trimester of pregnancy. The chain links TRBV28 to TRBJ2-5; 8 bases are shared with TRBD1. This clonotype was obtained from a female donor in good health, enrolled as a control in a pregnancy study. CDR3 bases: TGTGCCAGCAGCAAGAGGGTGGACAGGGAAGAGACCCAGTACTTC. Translated, it gives CASSKRVDREETQYF.